This TCR beta chain was identified in a study of T cell responses to AZD1222 COVID-19 vaccine. Notes on the study in general: It should be noted that donors were predominantly white British and more often female, and clonal diversity was possibly underestimated.

The V gene's germline CDR1 is SGHVS and CDR2 FNYEAQ. V lost 8 bases and J lost 9, with 17 bases in between. The CDR3 contains 13 residues. Some clones are missing from TCRdb's copy, which holds only in-frame ones; the method was immunoSEQ multiplex PCR. The table shows 120,000 to 150,000 clones, with around 84% occurring only once. This clone was found a few times. Its specificity is not known. Analysis merged second doses at about 4 or about 12 weeks. This TCR came from an adult who received the AZD1222 COVID-19 vaccine. The rearrangement uses TRBV7-6 and TRBJ2-1, with D possibly being TRBD2 (6 bases). This specimen consisted of peripheral blood, obtained 28 days after the second AZD1222 dose. CDR3: CASSTNIGSEQFF. CDR3 sequence (DNA): TGTGCCAGCTCTACTAATATCGGGAGTGAGCAGTTCTTC.